Following are 28 T cell receptor beta chains from one sample sequenced in a study. Libraries were prepared by immunoSEQ multiplex PCR; TCRdb keeps only in-frame clonotypes and omits some of them. In the table there are some 68,000 clones, just over 90% of which are singletons. The material sequenced was PBMCs. The receptor source for this set is a man aged 35 to 55 with rheumatoid arthritis.

This clone was found a few times. The gene calls are TRBV21-1 and TRBJ2-7; TRBD1 reflects the table's D call only, with no check against the DNA. TRBV21-1 is a pseudogene segment. The CDR3 sequence is 13 residues long. The CDR3 reads CASSNDRANEQYF. DNA of the CDR3: TGTGCCAGCAGCAATGACAGGGCCAACGAGCAGTACTTC.

The chain is built from TRBV10-2 and TRBJ1-5; D unclear. Trimming cost V 3 bases and J 4 bases, with 7 bases left between them. From germline, CDR1 is WSHSY and CDR2 SAAADI. The CDR3 extends over 13 amino acids. The DNA for the CDR3 is TGCGCCAGCAGTGAACGGGGAAATCAGCCCCAGCATTTT. The encoded protein is CASSERGNQPQHF.

V and J are TRBV6-4 and TRBJ1-1, with 7 bases matching TRBD1. Germline CDR1 reads MRHNA; CDR2 reads SNTAGT. J lost 5 bases, V lost 3 bases, and 3 bases had no gene match. There are 13 residues in the CDR3. DNA for the CDR3: TGTGCCAGCAGTGATCAGGGGGGGACTGAAGCTTTCTTT. Amino acid sequence: CASSDQGGTEAFF.

The CDR3 nucleotides are TGTGCCAGCAGTTCAGACAGGGGGCTGTATGGCTACACCTTC. This encodes CASSSDRGLYGYTF. The chain carries TRBV27 and TRBJ1-2, with 10 bases matching TRBD1. The CDR3 length is 14 residues. V lost 4 bases to trimming and J lost 5 bases; unmatched junction nucleotides: 4. Germline-derived CDR1 and CDR2 are MNHEY and SMNVEV (reference sequence).

The rearrangement links TRBV3-1 (or the pseudogene TRBV3-2) to TRBJ1-5; no clear D. Germline assignment: CDR1 LGHDT and CDR2 YNNKEL (reference sequence). V lost 2 bases and J 2 bases, leaving 1 base between the germline ends. This CDR3 region has 12 residues. CDR3 nucleotides: TGTGCCAGCAGCCAACGCAATCAGCCCCAGCATTTT. Translated, it gives CASSQRNQPQHF.

V and J are TRBV20-1 and TRBJ1-1; D possibly corresponds to TRBD1 (5 bases). Trimming took 3 bases from V and 2 from J, leaving 7 bases between them. This CDR3 is built from 12 residues. Germline V gene sequence: CDR1 DFQATT, CDR2 SNEGSKA (reference sequence). CDR3 bases: TGCAGTGCTAGTAGGGGAAACACTGAAGCTTTCTTT. Its protein product is CSASRGNTEAFF.

The DNA for the CDR3 is TGTGCCTGGAGTGTTGGGGGGAATCAGCCCCAGCATTTT. Translating gives CAWSVGGNQPQHF. The chain couples TRBV30 to TRBJ1-5, with D maybe TRBD1 (5 bases). With 0 bases removed from V and 4 bases from J, the gap between germline ends came to 7 bases. The length of the CDR3 is 13 residues. CDR1 and CDR2 (germline): GTSNPN, SVGIG (reference sequence).

CDR3 coding DNA: TGTGCCAGCAGTTACTCGGGACTAGCGGGCACAGATACGCAGTATTTT. Its protein is CASSYSGLAGTDTQYF. This sequence joins TRBV6-5 and TRBJ2-3; TRBD2 agrees at 11 bases. Germline V gene data show CDR1 as MNHEY and CDR2 as SVGAGI. The CDR3 totals 16 residues. J was trimmed by 1 base and V by 0 bases; bases with no gene match: 0.

The V gene is TRBV28, the J gene TRBJ1-2; no reliable D call. The CDR3 runs to 12 residues. V dropped 2 bases and J dropped 4 bases, with 5 bases sitting between them. Germline V gene data show CDR1 as MDHEN and CDR2 as SYDVKM. This CDR3 is CASSLTVYGYTF. The CDR3 nucleotides are TGTGCCAGCAGTTTAACAGTCTATGGCTACACCTTC.

The V call is TRBV9, the J call TRBJ2-2, with a weak D call TRBD1 (6 bases). Germline CDR1 reads SGDLS; CDR2 reads YYNGEE. With 4 bases removed from V and 0 bases from J, the gap between germline ends came to 16 bases. The CDR3 sequence is 17 residues long. As DNA, the CDR3 is TGTGCCAGCAGCAAACAGGGACGGTCCGCGAACACCGGGGAGCTGTTTTTT. It yields the protein CASSKQGRSANTGELFF.

Only one count was recorded for this clone. The rearrangement joins TRBV4-1 to TRBJ2-3; D remains unclear. The CDR3 length is 16 residues. The V and J ends lost 2 bases and 1 base respectively, with 13 bases between them. Germline V gene data show CDR1 as MGHRA and CDR2 as YSYEKL. CDR3 residues: CASSQSGNLGTDTQYF. The CDR3 bases are TGCGCCAGCAGCCAATCTGGCAATTTGGGCACAGATACGCAGTATTTT.

The rearrangement links TRBV6-5 to TRBJ1-1; D call uncertain. This CDR3 comprises 13 residues. The germline V gene encodes CDR1 MNHEY and CDR2 SVGAGI. V lost 10 bases and J 2 bases, leaving 14 bases between the germline ends. The CDR3 sequence is CAINAESNTEAFF. The DNA of the CDR3 is TGTGCCATCAATGCAGAAAGCAACACTGAAGCTTTCTTT.

The chain joins TRBV5-1 to TRBJ1-1; possible D gene TRBD1, 5 bases. The CDR3 runs 17 residues. Trimming stripped 2 bases from V and 1 base from J, with 18 bases between. Germline CDR1 reads SGHRS; CDR2 reads YFSETQ. As DNA, the CDR3 is TGCGCCAGCAGCTTAACAGGTCTCCCCCGGGGGAACACTGAAGCTTTCTTT. Translating it yields CASSLTGLPRGNTEAFF.

The CDR3 is CASHGAGVLGPYGFF. The CDR3 DNA reads TGTGCCAGCCATGGGGCAGGGGTTCTAGGCCCCTACGGTTTCTTT. This chain uses TRBV7-2 with TRBJ1-1, with D maybe TRBD1 (6 bases). V was trimmed by 8 bases and J by 13 bases, leaving 29 bases between them. In germline, CDR1 is SGHTA, CDR2 FQGNSA. This CDR3 is built from 15 residues.

This chain connects TRBV5-1 to TRBJ1-3; TRBD1 is a possible D gene (5 bases). Germline V CDR1 and CDR2: SGHRS, YFSETQ. The V end lost 5 bases, the J end lost 8 bases, and 17 bases lay between the germline ends. The CDR3 runs 14 residues. The CDR3 region is CASSPRVGWDTIYF. The CDR3 DNA reads TGCGCCAGCAGTCCCAGGGTCGGGTGGGACACCATATATTTT.

The V gene is TRBV5-1, the J gene TRBJ2-7; tentatively, D is TRBD2 (6 bases). The V end lost 2 bases, the J end lost 3 bases, and 12 bases lay between the germline ends. The germline CDR1 and CDR2 sequences are SGHRS and YFSETQ. There are 14 residues in the CDR3. The CDR3 loop is CASSLGDGGYEQYF. The CDR3 coding sequence is TGCGCCAGCAGCTTAGGGGACGGGGGCTACGAGCAGTACTTC.

The CDR3 coding sequence is TGTGCCAGCAGTTTATATCGGCTGGGGCGGGGCAGCTCCTACAATGAGCAGTTCTTC. Protein product: CASSLYRLGRGSSYNEQFF. The rearrangement links TRBV28 to TRBJ2-1; the D gene is possibly TRBD2 (6 bases). This CDR3 is built from 19 residues. V shed 1 base and J shed 0 bases, with 19 bases lying between them. The germline gives CDR1 MDHEN, CDR2 SYDVKM. The full variable domain, in which reference TRBV28 and TRBJ2-1 provide the parts outside the CDR3, is DVKVTQSSRYLVKRTGEKVFLECVQDMDHENMFWYRQDPGLGLRLIYFSYDVKMKEKGDIPEGYSVSREKKERFSLILESASTNQTSMYLCASSLYRLGRGSSYNEQFFGPGTRLTVL.

This sequence joins TRBV6-2 or TRBV6-3 and TRBJ2-7; D is unclear. Germline CDR1 and CDR2: MNHEY and SVGEGT. The CDR3 consists of 16 residues. V was cut by 2 bases and J by 0 bases, with 14 bases left in between. Here the CDR3 DNA reads TGTGCCAGCAGTTACCCCCAACTATCGAGCTCCTACGAGCAGTACTTC. Its translation: CASSYPQLSSSYEQYF.

On this clone: At one end the junction does not follow the germline gene, possibly because of a read error. This same CDR3 is encoded by further DNA sequences in the sample. This chain uses TRBV24-1 with TRBJ2-2, with D tentatively TRBD1 or TRBD2 (5 bases each). The germline CDR1 and CDR2 sequences are KGHDR and SFDVKD. This CDR3 has 16 residues. For the CDR3, the DNA is TGTGCCACGAGTGGGGGTAGTGGCGCTAACACCGGGGAGCTGTTTTTT. Translated: CATSGGSGANTGELFF.

The CDR3 coding sequence is TGCAGCGTTGAAATTACCGCTGTTGGAGAACTGTTTTTT. The encoded protein is CSVEITAVGELFF. V and J are TRBV29-1 and TRBJ1-4; D is uncertain. Trimming left V 2 bases short and J 12 bases short, with 16 bases between. Germline V gene data show CDR1 as SQVTM and CDR2 as ANQGSEA. The CDR3 extends over 13 amino acids.

V is TRBV6-5 and J is TRBJ2-2; 8 bases agree with TRBD1. The length of the CDR3 is 15 residues. CDR1 MNHEY and CDR2 SVGAGI come from the germline V gene. The trim removed 6 bases at V and 4 bases at J, leaving 7 bases unmatched. The DNA of the CDR3 is TGTGCCAGCAGCCACGGGACAGGACCCACCGGGGAGCTGTTTTTT. Protein: CASSHGTGPTGELFF.

The CDR3 DNA reads TGTGCCAGCTCACCAAAAGTGGGACAGACTAACTATGGCTACACCTTC. Translation gives CASSPKVGQTNYGYTF. The genes are TRBV18 and TRBJ1-2, with TRBD1 matching 7 bases. The CDR3 is 16 residues long. Germline CDR1 is KGHSH and CDR2 is LQKENI. V lost 2 bases, J lost 0 bases, and 6 bases stayed unmatched.

A single count supports this clone. V and J are TRBV11-2 and TRBJ2-7; D is ambiguous. Germline assignment: CDR1 SGHAT and CDR2 FQNNGV. There are 14 residues in the CDR3. V was pared by 5 bases and J by 0 bases, with 11 bases between. The CDR3 sequence: CASSKTGDSYEQYF. The DNA of the CDR3 is TGTGCCAGCAGCAAAACGGGTGACTCCTACGAGCAGTACTTC.

The chain has TRBV9 and TRBJ1-2, with a weak D call TRBD1 (5 bases). The germline V gene encodes CDR1 SGDLS and CDR2 YYNGEE. The CDR3 is 17 amino acids. The V end was cut by 0 bases, the J end by 2 bases, with 17 bases between. The CDR3 here is CASSVAAGGILNYGYTF. In DNA form, the CDR3 reads TGTGCCAGCAGCGTAGCCGCCGGGGGAATCTTGAACTATGGCTACACCTTC.

Concerning this clone: The identical CDR3 is also encoded by other nucleotide sequences in the sample. The chain joins TRBV19 to TRBJ2-1, with 9 bases matching TRBD2. The length of the CDR3 is 14 residues. CDR1 is LNHDA and CDR2 is SQIVND in the germline V gene (reference sequence). With 4 bases clipped from V and 8 bases from J, the junction kept 6 bases outside the gene matches. The CDR3 DNA reads as TGTGCCAGTAGTAAGGGACTAGCAGGCGATGAGCAGTTCTTC. It yields the protein CASSKGLAGDEQFF.

The chain joins TRBV5-6 to TRBJ1-5; tentatively, D is TRBD1 (5 bases). The V end was cut by 2 bases, the J end by 4 bases, with 10 bases between. The germline gives CDR1 SGHDT, CDR2 YYEEEE. The CDR3 is 14 amino acids. This CDR3 is CASSFSDRNQPQHF. In DNA form, the CDR3 reads TGTGCCAGCAGCTTCAGTGACAGAAATCAGCCCCAGCATTTT.

The rearrangement joins TRBV28 to TRBJ2-1; 7 bases line up with TRBD2. Germline-derived CDR1 and CDR2 are MDHEN and SYDVKM. The V gene end was trimmed by 7 bases and the J gene end by 3 bases; junction bases not matched to a gene: 12. The CDR3 is 16 residues long. In DNA form, the CDR3 reads TGTGCCAGCAACCCCAAAAGGGCGGGAGTCTACAATGAGCAGTTCTTC. It encodes CASNPKRAGVYNEQFF.

V usage is TRBV28 and J usage is TRBJ2-7; 12 nucleotides agree with TRBD2. There are 17 residues in the CDR3. V dropped 3 bases and J dropped 4; count of bases not matched to a gene: 10. Germline CDR1 MDHEN, CDR2 SYDVKM. CDR3 bases: TGTGCCAGCAGTTTGTCGGCTAGCGGGAGGGCGACGTACGAGCAGTACTTC. Translation: CASSLSASGRATYEQYF.